One TCR beta chain is described in this entry. This clonotype turned up a few times. No antigen is known for it. No much larger clone exists at a distance of one base, and base qualities are not known. The data were obtained in a study of CD8 T cells in ankylosing spondylitis (TCRdb year 2017). Notes on the research overall: The study profiled T cell receptor beta repertoires in healthy donors and ankylosing spondylitis patients to find disease-linked TCR variants. Peripheral blood samples were taken, and synovial fluid was additionally collected from ankylosing spondylitis patients. The full study cohort was made up of about two dozen ankylosing spondylitis patients and 108 healthy donors. Study-level results and caveats: A TCR beta motif made up of under ten highly homologous amino acid variants appeared to be characteristic of blood from ankylosing spondylitis patients. The disease-linked clones showed a CD8+ phenotype and occurred at relatively low frequencies in peripheral blood. According to the report, matched synovial fluid samples from ankylosing spondylitis patients were significantly enriched for the disease-linked clones. Some TCR beta motif variants had previously been reported in synovial fluid and blood of reactive arthritis patients, which suggested common disease-initiation mechanisms.

Sequenced using an Illumina HiSeq 2500. Quantitative 5'-RACE with molecular barcodes was used to prepare TCR beta libraries. For the original study's pipeline: Disease-linked TCR variants were identified with a new computational method built on a probabilistic model of VDJ rearrangement. TCRdb cleaned the public reads at Q25 with fastp, built clones with MiXCR and kept in-frame beta chains. Entries are consolidated by CDR3 protein sequence, retaining the most common genes and DNA. In this record, the V and J calls reflect TCRdb's handling and not the investigators' own analysis. This sample is represented by 750,000 to 850,000 distinct CDR3 sequences; approximately 12% of them were singletons. The ten most abundant clones make up just over 0.5% of the sample. The CDR3 goes from the cysteine to the phenylalanine over 15 residues. The only DNA kept is the CDR3, 45 bases in frame from the first base. Via the germline V gene, CDR1 is SGHTA and CDR2 FQGNSA. Trimming at the junction amounts to 1 base on V and 2 bases on J, and the germline ends lie 12 bases apart.

The sample taken for sequencing was blood, either unsorted or a sorted T cell fraction (not recorded which). The TCR comes from a male donor with ankylosing spondylitis. The chain uses TRBV7-2 and TRBJ2-7; the D segment cannot be called with confidence. In nucleotide form, the sequence is TGTGCCAGCAGCTTAGGGGGTCTGAAGCCCTACGAGCAGTACTTC. It translates as CASSLGGLKPYEQYF. Extended through the reference TRBV7-2 and TRBJ2-7 proteins, this CDR3 yields the full variable domain: GAGVSQSPSNKVTEKGKDVELRCDPISGHTALYWYRQSLGQGLEFLIYFQGNSAPDKSGLPSDRFSAERTGGSVSTLTIQRTQQEDSAVYLCASSLGGLKPYEQYFGPGTRLTVT.